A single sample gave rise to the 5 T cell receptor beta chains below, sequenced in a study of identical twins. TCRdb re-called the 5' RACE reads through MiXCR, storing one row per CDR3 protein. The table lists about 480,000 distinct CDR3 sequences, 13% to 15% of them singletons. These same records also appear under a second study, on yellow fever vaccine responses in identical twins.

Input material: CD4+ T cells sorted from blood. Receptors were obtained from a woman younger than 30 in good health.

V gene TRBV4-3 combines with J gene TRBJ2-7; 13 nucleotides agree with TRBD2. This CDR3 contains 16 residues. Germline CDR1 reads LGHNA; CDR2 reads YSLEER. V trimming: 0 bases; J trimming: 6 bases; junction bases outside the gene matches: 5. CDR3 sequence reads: CASSQDPGLAGSEQYF. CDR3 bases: TGCGCCAGCAGCCAAGATCCGGGACTAGCGGGAAGCGAGCAGTACTTC.

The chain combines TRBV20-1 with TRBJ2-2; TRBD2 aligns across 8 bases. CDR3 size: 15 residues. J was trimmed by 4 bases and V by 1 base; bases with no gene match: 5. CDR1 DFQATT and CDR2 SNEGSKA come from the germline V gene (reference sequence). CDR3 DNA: TGCAGTGCTAGAGGGGCGGGGGGTTTCACCGGGGAGCTGTTTTTT. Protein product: CSARGAGGFTGELFF.

CDR3 in amino acids: CASSFVAGELFF. CDR3 in DNA: TGTGCCAGCAGTTTTGTCGCCGGGGAGCTGTTTTTT. The chain carries TRBV12-3 or TRBV12-4 and TRBJ2-2, with no clear D. The ends were cut back, 3 bases at V and 6 bases at J, with 5 bases in the middle. The CDR3 consists of 12 residues.

CDR3 sequence: CSVVPRMEGGDTQYF. The CDR3 coding sequence is TGCAGCGTTGTTCCACGAATGGAAGGGGGAGATACGCAGTATTTT. J is TRBJ2-3 and V is TRBV29-1, with D perhaps matching TRBD1 (6 bases). Deletions cut 4 bases from V and 5 bases from J, with 19 bases between. Germline V CDR1 and CDR2: SQVTM, ANQGSEA. The CDR3 sequence is 15 residues long.

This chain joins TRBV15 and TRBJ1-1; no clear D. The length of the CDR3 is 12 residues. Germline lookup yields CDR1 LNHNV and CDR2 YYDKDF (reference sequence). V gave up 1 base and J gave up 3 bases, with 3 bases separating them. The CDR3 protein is CATSRADTEAFF. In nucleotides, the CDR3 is TGTGCCACCAGCAGAGCGGACACTGAAGCTTTCTTT. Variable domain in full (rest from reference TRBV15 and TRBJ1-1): DAMVIQNPRYQVTQFGKPVTLSCSQTLNHNVMYWYQQKSSQAPKLLFHYYDKDFNNEADTPDNFQSRRPNTSFCFLDIRSPGLGDTAMYLCATSRADTEAFFGQGTRLTVV.